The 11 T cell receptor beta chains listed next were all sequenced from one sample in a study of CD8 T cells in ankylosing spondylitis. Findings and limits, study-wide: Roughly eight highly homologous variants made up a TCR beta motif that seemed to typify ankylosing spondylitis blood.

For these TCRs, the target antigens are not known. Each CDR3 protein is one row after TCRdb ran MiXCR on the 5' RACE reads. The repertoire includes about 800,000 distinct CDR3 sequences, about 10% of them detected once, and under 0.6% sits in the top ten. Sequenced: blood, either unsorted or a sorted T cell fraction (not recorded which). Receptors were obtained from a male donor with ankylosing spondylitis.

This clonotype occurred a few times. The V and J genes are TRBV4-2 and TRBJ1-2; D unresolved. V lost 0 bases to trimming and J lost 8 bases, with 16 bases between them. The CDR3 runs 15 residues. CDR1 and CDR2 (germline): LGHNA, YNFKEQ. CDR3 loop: CASSQDHLMEGGYTF. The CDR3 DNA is TGTGCCAGCAGCCAAGATCACCTTATGGAGGGAGGCTACACCTTC.

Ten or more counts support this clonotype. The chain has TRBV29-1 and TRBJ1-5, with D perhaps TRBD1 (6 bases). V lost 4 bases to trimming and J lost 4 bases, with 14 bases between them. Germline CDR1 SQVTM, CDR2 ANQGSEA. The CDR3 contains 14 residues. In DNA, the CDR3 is TGCAGCGTTGTCTTTCAGGGGTGGAATCAGCCCCAGCATTTT. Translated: CSVVFQGWNQPQHF. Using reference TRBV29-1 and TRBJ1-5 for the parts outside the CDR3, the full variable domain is SAVISQKPSRDICQRGTSLTIQCQVDSQVTMMFWYRQQPGQSLTLIATANQGSEATYESGFVIDKFPISRPNLTFSTLTVSNMSPEDSSIYLCSVVFQGWNQPQHFGDGTRLSIL.

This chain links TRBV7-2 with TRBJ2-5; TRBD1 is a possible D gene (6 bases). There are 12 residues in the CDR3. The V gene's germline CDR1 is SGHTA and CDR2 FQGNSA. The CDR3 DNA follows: TGTGGGGTGGGGACAAGAGGAGAGACCCAGTACTTC. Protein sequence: CGVGTRGETQYF.

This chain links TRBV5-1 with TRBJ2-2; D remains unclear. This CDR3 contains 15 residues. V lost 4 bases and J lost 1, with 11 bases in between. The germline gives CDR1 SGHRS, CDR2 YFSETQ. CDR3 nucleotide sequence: TGCGCCAGCAGCACCGGTGTAGGGAACACCGGGGAGCTGTTTTTT. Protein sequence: CASSTGVGNTGELFF.

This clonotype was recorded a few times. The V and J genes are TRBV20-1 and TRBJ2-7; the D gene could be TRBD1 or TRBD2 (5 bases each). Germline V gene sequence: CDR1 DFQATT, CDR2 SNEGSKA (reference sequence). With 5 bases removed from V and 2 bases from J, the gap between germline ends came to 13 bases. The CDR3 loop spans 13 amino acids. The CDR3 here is CSALRDGAYEQYF. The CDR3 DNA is TGCAGTGCTCTCCGGGACGGGGCCTACGAGCAGTACTTC.

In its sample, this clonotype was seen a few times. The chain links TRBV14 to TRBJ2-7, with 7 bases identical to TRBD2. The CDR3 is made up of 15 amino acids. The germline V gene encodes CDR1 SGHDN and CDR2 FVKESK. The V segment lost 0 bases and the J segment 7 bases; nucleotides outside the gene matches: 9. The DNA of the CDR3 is TGTGCCAGCAGCCAAGACCTTGGGGGGGTCGTAGAGCAGTACTTC. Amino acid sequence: CASSQDLGGVVEQYF.

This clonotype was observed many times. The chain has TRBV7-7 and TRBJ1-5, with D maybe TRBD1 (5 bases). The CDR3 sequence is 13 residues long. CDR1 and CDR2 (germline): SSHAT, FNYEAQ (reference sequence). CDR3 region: CASSPGYNQPQHF. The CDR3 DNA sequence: TGTGCTAGCTCTCCAGGGTACAATCAGCCCCAGCATTTT.

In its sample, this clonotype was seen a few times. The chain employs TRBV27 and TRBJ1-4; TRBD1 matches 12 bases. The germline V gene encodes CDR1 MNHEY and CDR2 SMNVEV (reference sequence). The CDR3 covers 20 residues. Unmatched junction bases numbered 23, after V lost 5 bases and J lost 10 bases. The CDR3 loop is CASSPGTGGASVRVEGKLFF. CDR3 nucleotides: TGTGCCAGCAGTCCCGGGACAGGGGGCGCCTCTGTTCGGGTTGAGGGAAAACTGTTTTTT.

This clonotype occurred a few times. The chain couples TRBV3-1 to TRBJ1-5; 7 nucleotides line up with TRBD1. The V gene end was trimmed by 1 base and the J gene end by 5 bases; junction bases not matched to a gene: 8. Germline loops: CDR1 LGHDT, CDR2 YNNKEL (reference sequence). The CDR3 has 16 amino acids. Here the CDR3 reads CASSQGKGQSYQPQHF. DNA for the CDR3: TGTGCCAGCAGCCAAGGGAAGGGACAGAGCTATCAGCCCCAGCATTTT. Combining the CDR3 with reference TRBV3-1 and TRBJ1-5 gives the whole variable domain DTAVSQTPKYLVTQMGNDKSIKCEQNLGHDTMYWYKQDSKKFLKIMFSYNNKELIINETVPNRFSPKSPDKAHLNLHINSLELGDSAVYFCASSQGKGQSYQPQHFGDGTRLSIL.

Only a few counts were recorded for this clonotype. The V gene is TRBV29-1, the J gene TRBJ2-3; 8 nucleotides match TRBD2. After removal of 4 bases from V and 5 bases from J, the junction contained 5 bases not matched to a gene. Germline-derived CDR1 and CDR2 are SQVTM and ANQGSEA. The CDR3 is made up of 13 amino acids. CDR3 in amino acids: CSVAGRARDTQYF. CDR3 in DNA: TGCAGCGTTGCCGGGAGGGCCCGAGATACGCAGTATTTT.

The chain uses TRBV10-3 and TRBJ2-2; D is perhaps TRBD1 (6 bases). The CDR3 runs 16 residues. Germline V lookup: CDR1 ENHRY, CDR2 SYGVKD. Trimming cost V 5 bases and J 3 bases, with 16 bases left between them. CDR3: CAISNRVEYDTGELFF. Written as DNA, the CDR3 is TGTGCCATCAGTAACAGGGTTGAATATGACACCGGGGAGCTGTTTTTT.